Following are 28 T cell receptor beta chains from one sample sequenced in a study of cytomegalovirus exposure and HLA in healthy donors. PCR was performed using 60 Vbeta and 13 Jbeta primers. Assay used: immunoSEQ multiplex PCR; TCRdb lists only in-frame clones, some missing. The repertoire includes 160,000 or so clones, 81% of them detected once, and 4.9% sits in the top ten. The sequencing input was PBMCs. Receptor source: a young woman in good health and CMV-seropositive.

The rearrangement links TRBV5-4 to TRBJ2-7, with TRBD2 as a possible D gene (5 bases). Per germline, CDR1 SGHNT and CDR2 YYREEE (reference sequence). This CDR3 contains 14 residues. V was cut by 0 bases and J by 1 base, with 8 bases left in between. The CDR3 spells CASSLEAASYEQYF. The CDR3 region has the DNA TGTGCCAGCAGCTTGGAAGCGGCGTCCTACGAGCAGTACTTC. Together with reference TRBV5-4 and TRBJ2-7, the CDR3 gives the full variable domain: ETGVTQSPTHLIKTRGQQVTLRCSSQSGHNTVSWYQQALGQGPQFIFQYYREEENGRGNFPPRFSGLQFPNYSSELNVNALELDDSALYLCASSLEAASYEQYFGPGTRLTVT.

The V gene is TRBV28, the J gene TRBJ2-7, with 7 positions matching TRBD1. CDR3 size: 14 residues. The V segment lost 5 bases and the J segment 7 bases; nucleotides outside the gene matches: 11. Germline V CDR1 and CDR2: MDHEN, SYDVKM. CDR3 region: CASSPPADREEQYF. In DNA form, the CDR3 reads TGTGCCAGCAGTCCTCCGGCTGACAGGGAGGAGCAGTACTTC.

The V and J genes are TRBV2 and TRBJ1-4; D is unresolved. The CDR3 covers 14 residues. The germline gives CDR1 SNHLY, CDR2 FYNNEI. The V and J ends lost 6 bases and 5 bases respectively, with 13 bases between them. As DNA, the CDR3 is TGTGCCAGCAGCCTACAGTTGTCGAATGAAAAACTGTTTTTT. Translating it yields CASSLQLSNEKLFF.

The CDR3 nucleotides are TGTGCCAGTAGTACCCCGGGAGAGAGGAATCAGCCCCAGCATTTT. It yields the protein CASSTPGERNQPQHF. The chain joins TRBV19 to TRBJ1-5; D gene unclear. Trimming removed 4 bases at V and 4 bases at J, with 14 bases between. The CDR3 contains 15 residues. Looked up from germline, CDR1 is LNHDA and CDR2 is SQIVND (reference sequence).

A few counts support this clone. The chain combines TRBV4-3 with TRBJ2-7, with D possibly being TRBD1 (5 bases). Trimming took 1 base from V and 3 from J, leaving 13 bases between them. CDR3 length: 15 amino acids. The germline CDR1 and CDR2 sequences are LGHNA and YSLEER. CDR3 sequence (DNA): TGCGCCAGCAGCCAAGGACCAGGGTCATTCTACGAGCAGTACTTC. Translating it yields CASSQGPGSFYEQYF.

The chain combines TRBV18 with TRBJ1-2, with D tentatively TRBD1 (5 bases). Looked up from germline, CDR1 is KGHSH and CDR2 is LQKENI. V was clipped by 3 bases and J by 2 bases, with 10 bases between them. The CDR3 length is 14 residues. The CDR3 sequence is CASSPGGENYGYTF. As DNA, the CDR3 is TGTGCCAGCTCACCTGGGGGGGAGAACTATGGCTACACCTTC.

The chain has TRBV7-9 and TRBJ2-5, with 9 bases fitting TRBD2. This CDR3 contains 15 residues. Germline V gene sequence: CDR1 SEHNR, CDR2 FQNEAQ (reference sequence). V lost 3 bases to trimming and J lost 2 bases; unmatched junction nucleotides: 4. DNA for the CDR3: TGTGCCAGCAGCTTTTGGCTAGCGGGGCAAGAGACCCAGTACTTC. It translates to CASSFWLAGQETQYF. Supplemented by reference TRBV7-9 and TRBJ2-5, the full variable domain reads DTGVSQNPRHKITKRGQNVTFRCDPISEHNRLYWYRQTLGQGPEFLTYFQNEAQLEKSRLLSDRFSAERPKGSFSTLEIQRTEQGDSAMYLCASSFWLAGQETQYFGPGTRLLVL.

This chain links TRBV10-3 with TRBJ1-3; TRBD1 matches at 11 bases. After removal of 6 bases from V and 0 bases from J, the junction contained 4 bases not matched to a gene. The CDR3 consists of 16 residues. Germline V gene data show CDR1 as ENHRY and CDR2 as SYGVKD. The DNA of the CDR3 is TGTGCCATCAGGCGGACAGGGGGCCTCTCTGGAAACACCATATATTTT. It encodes CAIRRTGGLSGNTIYF.

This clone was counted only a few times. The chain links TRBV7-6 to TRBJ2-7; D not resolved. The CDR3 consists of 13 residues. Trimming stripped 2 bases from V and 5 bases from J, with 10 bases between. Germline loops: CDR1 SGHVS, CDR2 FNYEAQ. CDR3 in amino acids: CASSLMADDEQYF. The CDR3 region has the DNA TGTGCCAGCAGCTTAATGGCCGATGACGAGCAGTACTTC.

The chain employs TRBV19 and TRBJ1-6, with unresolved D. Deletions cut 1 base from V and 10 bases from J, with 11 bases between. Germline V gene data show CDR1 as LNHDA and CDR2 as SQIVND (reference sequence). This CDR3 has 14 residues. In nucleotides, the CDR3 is TGTGCCAGTAGTATAGGCGGGGTCCGCTCACCCCTCCACTTT. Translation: CASSIGGVRSPLHF.

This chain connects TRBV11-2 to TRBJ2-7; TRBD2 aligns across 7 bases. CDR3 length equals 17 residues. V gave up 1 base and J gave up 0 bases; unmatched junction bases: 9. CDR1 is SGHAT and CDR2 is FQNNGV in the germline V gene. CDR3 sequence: CASSLARAGVSSYEQYF. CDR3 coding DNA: TGTGCCAGCAGCTTAGCGCGGGCGGGGGTTAGCTCCTACGAGCAGTACTTC.

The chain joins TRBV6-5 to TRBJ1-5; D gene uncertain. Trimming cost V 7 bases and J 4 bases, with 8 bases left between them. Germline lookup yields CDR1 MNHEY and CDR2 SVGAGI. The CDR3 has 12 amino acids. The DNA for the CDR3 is TGTGCCAGCAAAACGGGGAATCAGCCCCAGCATTTT. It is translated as CASKTGNQPQHF.

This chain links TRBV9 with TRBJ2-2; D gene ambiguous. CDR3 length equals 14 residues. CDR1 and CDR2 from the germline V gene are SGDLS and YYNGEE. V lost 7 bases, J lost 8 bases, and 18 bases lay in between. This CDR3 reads CASGRADPSGELFF. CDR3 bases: TGTGCCAGCGGGCGCGCTGATCCCTCGGGGGAGCTGTTTTTT.

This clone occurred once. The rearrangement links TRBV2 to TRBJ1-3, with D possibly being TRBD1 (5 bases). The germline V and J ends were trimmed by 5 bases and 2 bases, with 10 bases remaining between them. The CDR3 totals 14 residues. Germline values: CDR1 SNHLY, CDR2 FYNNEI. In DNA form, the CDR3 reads TGTGCCAGCAGTTCAGGGATTCCTGGAAACACCATATATTTT. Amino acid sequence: CASSSGIPGNTIYF.

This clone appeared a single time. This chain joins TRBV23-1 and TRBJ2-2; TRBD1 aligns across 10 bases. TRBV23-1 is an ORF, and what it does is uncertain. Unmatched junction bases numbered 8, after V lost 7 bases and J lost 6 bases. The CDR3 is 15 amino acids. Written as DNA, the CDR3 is TGCGCCAGCACTCCCTGGGACAGGGGCCCCGGGGAGCTGTTTTTT. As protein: CASTPWDRGPGELFF.

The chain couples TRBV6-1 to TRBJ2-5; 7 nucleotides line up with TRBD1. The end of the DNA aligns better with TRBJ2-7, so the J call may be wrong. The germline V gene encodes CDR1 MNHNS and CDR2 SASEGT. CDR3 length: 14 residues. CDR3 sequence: CASRDHRGLYEQYF. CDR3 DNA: TGTGCCAGCAGGGACCACAGGGGTCTCTACGAGCAGTACTTC.

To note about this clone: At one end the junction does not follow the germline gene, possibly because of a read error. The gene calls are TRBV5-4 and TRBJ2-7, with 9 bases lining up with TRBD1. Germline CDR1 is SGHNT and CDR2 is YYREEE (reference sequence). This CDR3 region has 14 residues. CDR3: CVSSLGDRDYEQYF. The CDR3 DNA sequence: TGTGTCAGCAGCTTGGGGGACAGGGATTACGAGCAGTACTTC.

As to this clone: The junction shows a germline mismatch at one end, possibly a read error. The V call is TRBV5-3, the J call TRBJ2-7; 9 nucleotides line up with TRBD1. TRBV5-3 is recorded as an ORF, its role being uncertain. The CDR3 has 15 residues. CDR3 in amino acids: CASSLRGQGRYEQYF. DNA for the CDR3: TGTGCCAGCAGCTTGCGAGGACAGGGGAGATACGAGCAGTACTTC.

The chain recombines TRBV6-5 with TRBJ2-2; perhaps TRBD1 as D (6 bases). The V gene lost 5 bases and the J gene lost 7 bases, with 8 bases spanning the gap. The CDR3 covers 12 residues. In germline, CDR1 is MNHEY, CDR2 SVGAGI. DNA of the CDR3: TGTGCCAGCAGTATAGGGGGCGGGGAGCTGTTTTTT. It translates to CASSIGGGELFF.

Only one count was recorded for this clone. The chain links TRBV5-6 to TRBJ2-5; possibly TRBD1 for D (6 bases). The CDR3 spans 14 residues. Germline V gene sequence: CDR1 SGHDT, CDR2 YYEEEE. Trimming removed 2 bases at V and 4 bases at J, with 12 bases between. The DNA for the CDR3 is TGTGCCAGCAGCTTTCTCAGGGGCGCAGAGACCCAGTACTTC. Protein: CASSFLRGAETQYF.

The CDR3 DNA follows: TGTGCCAGCAGGGAGAGTGCAACTGAAGCTTTCTTT. It specifies CASRESATEAFF. The chain employs TRBV2 and TRBJ1-1; D is ambiguous. The CDR3 runs to 12 residues. In germline, CDR1 is SNHLY, CDR2 FYNNEI. The ends were cut back, 6 bases at V and 5 bases at J, with 10 bases in the middle.

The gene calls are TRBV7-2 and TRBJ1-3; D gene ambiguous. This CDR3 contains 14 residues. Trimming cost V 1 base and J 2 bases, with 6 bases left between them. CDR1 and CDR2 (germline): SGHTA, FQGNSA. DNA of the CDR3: TGTGCCAGCAGCTTAGGAGGGACTGGAAACACCATATATTTT. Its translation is CASSLGGTGNTIYF.

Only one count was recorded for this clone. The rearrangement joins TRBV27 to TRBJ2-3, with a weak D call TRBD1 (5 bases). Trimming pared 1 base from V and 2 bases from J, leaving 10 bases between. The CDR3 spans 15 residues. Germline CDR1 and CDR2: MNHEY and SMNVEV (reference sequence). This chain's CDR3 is CASSLLWGTTDTQYF. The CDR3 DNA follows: TGTGCCAGCAGTTTATTGTGGGGCACCACAGATACGCAGTATTTT.

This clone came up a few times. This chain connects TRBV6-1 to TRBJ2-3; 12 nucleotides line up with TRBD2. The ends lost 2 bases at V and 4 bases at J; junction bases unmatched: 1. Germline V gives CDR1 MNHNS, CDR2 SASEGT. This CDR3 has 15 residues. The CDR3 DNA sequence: TGTGCCAGCAGTGAACTAGCGGGGGGGCCAGATACGCAGTATTTT. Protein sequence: CASSELAGGPDTQYF.

CDR3: CASSPYPRDSTYNSPLHF. Here the CDR3 DNA reads TGCGCCAGCAGCCCCTACCCTCGGGACTCCACCTATAATTCACCCCTCCACTTT. The genes are TRBV23-1 and TRBJ1-6; weak D call: TRBD1 (5 bases). TRBV23-1 is filed as an ORF, its function uncertain. V dropped 6 bases and J dropped 2 bases, with 20 bases sitting between them. The CDR3 loop spans 18 amino acids.

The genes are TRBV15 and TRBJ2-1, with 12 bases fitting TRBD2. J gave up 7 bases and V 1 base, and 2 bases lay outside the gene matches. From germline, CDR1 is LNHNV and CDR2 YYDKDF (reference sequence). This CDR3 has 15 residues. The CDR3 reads CATSRVGTSGNEQFF. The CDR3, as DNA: TGTGCCACCAGCAGAGTTGGGACTAGCGGGAATGAGCAGTTCTTC.

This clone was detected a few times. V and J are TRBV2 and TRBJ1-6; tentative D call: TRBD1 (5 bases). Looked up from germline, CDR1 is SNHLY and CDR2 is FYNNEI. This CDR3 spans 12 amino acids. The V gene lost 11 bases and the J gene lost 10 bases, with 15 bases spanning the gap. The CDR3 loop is CAGRRVSSPLHF. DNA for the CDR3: TGTGCCGGCCGCAGGGTATCCTCACCCCTCCACTTT. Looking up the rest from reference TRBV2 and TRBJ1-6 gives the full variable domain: EPEVTQTPSHQVTQMGQEVILRCVPISNHLYFYWYRQILGQKVEFLVSFYNNEISEKSEIFDDQFSVERPDGSNFTLKIRSTKLEDSAMYFCAGRRVSSPLHFGNGTRLTVT.

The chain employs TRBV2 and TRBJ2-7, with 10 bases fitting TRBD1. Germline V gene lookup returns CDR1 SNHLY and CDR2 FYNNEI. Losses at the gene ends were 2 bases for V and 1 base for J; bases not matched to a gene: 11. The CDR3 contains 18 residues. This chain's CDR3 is CASSEMGQGLLWSYEQYF. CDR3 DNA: TGTGCCAGCAGTGAAATGGGACAGGGGCTGTTGTGGTCCTACGAGCAGTACTTC.